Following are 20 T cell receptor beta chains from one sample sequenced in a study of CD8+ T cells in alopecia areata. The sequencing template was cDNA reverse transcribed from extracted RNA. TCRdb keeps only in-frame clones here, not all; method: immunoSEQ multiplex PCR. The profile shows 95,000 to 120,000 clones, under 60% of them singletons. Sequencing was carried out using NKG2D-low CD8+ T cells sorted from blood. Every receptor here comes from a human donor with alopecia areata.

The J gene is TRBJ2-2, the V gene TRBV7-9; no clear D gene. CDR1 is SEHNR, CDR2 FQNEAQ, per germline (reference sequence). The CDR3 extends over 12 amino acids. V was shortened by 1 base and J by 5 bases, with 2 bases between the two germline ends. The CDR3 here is CASSLGTGELFF. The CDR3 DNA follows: TGTGCCAGCAGCTTAGGGACCGGGGAGCTGTTTTTT. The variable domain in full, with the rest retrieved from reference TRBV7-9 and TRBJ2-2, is DTGVSQNPRHKITKRGQNVTFRCDPISEHNRLYWYRQTLGQGPEFLTYFQNEAQLEKSRLLSDRFSAERPKGSFSTLEIQRTEQGDSAMYLCASSLGTGELFFGEGSRLTVL.

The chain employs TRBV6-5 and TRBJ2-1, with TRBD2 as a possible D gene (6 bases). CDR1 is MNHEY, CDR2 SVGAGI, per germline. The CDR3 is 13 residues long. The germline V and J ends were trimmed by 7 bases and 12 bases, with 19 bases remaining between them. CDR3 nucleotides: TGTGCCAGCACCTCGATGGCGGGACTCGGGCAGTTCTTC. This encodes CASTSMAGLGQFF.

CDR3: CASSPTLVTSRYNEQFF. CDR3 DNA sequence: TGCGCCAGCAGCCCGACCTTAGTTACTAGCAGGTACAATGAGCAGTTCTTC. This rearrangement joins TRBV5-1 to TRBJ2-1; a weak D match, TRBD2 (6 bases). Between the trimmed V and J ends, which lost 4 bases and 4 bases, there was a span of 21 bases. The CDR3 has 17 amino acids. Germline CDR1 is SGHRS and CDR2 is YFSETQ.

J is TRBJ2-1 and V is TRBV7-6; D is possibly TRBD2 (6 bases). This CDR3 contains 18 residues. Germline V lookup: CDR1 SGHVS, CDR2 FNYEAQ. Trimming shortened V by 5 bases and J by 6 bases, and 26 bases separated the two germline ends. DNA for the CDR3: TGTGCCAGCAGCGCCGCCCGGGACTTCCTTATGAACGGCAATGAGCAGTTCTTC. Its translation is CASSAARDFLMNGNEQFF.

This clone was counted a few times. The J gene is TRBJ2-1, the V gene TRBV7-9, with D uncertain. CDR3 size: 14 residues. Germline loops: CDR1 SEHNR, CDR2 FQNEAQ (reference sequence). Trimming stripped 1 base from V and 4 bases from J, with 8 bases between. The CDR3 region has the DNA TGTGCCAGCAGCTTAGATCGGGTTTACAATGAGCAGTTCTTC. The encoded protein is CASSLDRVYNEQFF.

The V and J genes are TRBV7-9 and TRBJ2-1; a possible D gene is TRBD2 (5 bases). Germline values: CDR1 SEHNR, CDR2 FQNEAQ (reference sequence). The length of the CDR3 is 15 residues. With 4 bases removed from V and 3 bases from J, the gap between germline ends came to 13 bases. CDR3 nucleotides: TGTGCCAGCAGCTCAGCGGAGCGGCTCTACAATGAGCAGTTCTTC. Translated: CASSSAERLYNEQFF.

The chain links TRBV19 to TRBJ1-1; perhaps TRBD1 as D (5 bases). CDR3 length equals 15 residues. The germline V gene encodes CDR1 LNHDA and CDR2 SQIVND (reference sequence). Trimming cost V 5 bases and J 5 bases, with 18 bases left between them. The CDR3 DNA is TGTGCCAGTAGTCGGGTTTGGGCTGCAGGGACTGAAGCTTTCTTT. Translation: CASSRVWAAGTEAFF.

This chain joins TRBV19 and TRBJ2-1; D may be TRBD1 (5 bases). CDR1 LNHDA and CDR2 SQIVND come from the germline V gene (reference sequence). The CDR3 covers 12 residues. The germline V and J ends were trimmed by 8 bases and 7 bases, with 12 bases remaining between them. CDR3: CASLNQGNEQFF. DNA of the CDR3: TGTGCCAGTTTAAATCAGGGAAATGAGCAGTTCTTC.

The CDR3 region is CSVLSEGETQYF. In nucleotides, the CDR3 is TGCAGCGTTCTCTCAGAAGGGGAGACCCAGTACTTC. The chain uses TRBV29-1 and TRBJ2-5; D gene unclear. This CDR3 region has 12 residues. The germline V and J ends were trimmed by 5 bases and 5 bases, with 12 bases remaining between them. Germline assignment: CDR1 SQVTM and CDR2 ANQGSEA.

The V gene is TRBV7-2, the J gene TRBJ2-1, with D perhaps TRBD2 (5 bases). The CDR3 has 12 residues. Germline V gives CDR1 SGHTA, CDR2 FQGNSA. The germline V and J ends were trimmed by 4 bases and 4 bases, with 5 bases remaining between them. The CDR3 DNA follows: TGTGCCAGCAGCTGGAGGTACAATGAGCAGTTCTTC. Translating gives CASSWRYNEQFF.

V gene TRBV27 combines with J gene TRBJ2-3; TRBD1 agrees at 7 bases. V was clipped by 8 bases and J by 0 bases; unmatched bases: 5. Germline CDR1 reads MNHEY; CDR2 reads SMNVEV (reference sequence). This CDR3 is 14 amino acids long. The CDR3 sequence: CASFTGASTDTQYF. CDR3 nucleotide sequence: TGTGCCAGCTTCACAGGGGCGAGCACAGATACGCAGTATTTT.

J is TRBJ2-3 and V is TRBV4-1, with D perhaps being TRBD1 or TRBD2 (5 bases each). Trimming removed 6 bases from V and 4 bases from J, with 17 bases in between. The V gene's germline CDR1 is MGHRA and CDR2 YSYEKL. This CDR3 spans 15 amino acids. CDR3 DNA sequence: TGCGCCAGCAGAACACGGGCGCAGGGACCAGATACGCAGTATTTT. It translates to CASRTRAQGPDTQYF.

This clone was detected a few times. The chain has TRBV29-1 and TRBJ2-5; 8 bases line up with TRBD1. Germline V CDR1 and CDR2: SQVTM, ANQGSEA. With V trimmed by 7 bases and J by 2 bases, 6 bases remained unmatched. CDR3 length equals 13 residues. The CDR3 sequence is CSADRGRQETQYF. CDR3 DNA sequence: TGCAGCGCCGACAGGGGAAGACAAGAGACCCAGTACTTC.

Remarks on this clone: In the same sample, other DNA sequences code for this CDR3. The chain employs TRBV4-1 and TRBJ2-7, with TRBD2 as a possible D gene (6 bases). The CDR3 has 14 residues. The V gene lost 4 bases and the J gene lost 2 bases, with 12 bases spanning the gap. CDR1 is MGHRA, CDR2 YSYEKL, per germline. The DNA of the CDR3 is TGCGCCAGCAGCCCGGGACTGGAAACCTACGAGCAGTACTTC. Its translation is CASSPGLETYEQYF.

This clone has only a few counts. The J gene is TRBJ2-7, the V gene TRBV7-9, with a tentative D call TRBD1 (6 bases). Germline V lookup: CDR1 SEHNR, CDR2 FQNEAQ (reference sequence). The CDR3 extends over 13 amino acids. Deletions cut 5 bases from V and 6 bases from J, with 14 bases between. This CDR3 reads CASSPGTPSEQYF. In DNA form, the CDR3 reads TGTGCCAGCAGCCCCGGGACACCTTCCGAGCAGTACTTC.

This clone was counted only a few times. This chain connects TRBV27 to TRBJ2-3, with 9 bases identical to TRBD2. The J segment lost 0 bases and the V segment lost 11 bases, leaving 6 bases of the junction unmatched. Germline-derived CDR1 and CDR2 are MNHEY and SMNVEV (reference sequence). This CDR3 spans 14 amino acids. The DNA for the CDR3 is TGTGCCTCCTCGCGGGGGGGAAGCACAGATACGCAGTATTTT. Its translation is CASSRGGSTDTQYF.

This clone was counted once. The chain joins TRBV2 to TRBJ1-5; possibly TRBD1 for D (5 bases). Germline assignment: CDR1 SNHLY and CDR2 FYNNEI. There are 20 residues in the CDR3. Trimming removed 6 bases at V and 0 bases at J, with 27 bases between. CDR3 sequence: CASSILSGTQGPYSNQPQHF. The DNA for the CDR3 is TGTGCCAGCAGCATATTATCCGGGACTCAAGGACCCTATAGCAATCAGCCCCAGCATTTT. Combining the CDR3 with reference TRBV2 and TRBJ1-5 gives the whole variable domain EPEVTQTPSHQVTQMGQEVILRCVPISNHLYFYWYRQILGQKVEFLVSFYNNEISEKSEIFDDQFSVERPDGSNFTLKIRSTKLEDSAMYFCASSILSGTQGPYSNQPQHFGDGTRLSIL.

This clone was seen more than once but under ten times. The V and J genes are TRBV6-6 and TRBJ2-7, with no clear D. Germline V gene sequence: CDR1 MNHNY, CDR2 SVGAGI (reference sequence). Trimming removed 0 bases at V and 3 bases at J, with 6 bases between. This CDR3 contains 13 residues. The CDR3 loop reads CASSYSRSYEQYF. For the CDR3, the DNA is TGTGCCAGCAGTTACTCCAGGAGCTACGAGCAGTACTTC.

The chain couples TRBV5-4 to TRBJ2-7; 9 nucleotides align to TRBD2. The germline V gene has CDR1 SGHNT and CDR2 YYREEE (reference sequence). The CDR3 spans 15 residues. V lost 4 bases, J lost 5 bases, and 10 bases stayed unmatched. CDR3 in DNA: TGTGCCAGCAGCCCACTAGCGGGCCCAGACGACGAGCAGTACTTC. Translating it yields CASSPLAGPDDEQYF.

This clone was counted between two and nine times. CDR3 in amino acids: CSVEDSRRLAITGEQFF. The DNA for the CDR3 is TGCAGCGTTGAAGACTCGAGGAGGCTAGCGATCACGGGTGAGCAGTTCTTC. The V call is TRBV29-1, the J call TRBJ2-1, with D possibly TRBD2 on 6 matching bases. CDR1 SQVTM and CDR2 ANQGSEA come from the germline V gene. This CDR3 has 17 residues. V was clipped by 0 bases and J by 9 bases, with 24 bases between them.